This entry lists 19 T cell receptor beta chains sequenced from one sample in a study of cytomegalovirus exposure and HLA in healthy donors. The PCR employed 60 Vbeta primers together with 13 Jbeta primers. Data came from immunoSEQ multiplex PCR; TCRdb stores just in-frame clones and leaves some out. The table shows some 200,000 clones, with around three quarters occurring only once. The sequencing input was PBMCs. Receptors were obtained from a woman in her twenties or thirties in good health and CMV-seropositive.

V is TRBV5-6 and J is TRBJ2-1; 9 positions match TRBD2. CDR1 is SGHDT, CDR2 YYEEEE, per germline. This CDR3 has 15 residues. The J segment lost 8 bases and the V segment lost 4 bases, leaving 10 bases of the junction unmatched. Here the CDR3 reads CASSGPGLATDEQFF. The CDR3, as DNA: TGTGCCAGCAGCGGACCGGGACTAGCCACAGATGAGCAGTTCTTC.

This clone was observed a few times. The chain carries TRBV30 and TRBJ1-1; D is uncertain. Germline V gene data show CDR1 as GTSNPN and CDR2 as SVGIG (reference sequence). Trimming took off 0 bases at V and 6 bases at J, with 14 bases between the two ends. CDR3 length: 14 amino acids. CDR3 sequence (DNA): TGTGCCTGGAGTGTACTAATACTGAGCTCTGAAGCTTTCTTT. As protein: CAWSVLILSSEAFF.

The chain is built from TRBV19 and TRBJ1-5; tentative D call: TRBD1 (5 bases). V lost 5 bases and J lost 4, with 9 bases in between. In germline, CDR1 is LNHDA, CDR2 SQIVND (reference sequence). This CDR3 has 13 amino acids. The CDR3 DNA reads TGTGCCAGTAGTCCGGACACGAATCAGCCCCAGCATTTT. This sequence encodes CASSPDTNQPQHF.

Comments on this clone: One junction end disagrees with the germline gene, perhaps due to a read error. V gene TRBV10-1 combines with J gene TRBJ2-1, with 9 bases that match TRBD2. Per the germline V gene, CDR1 is WNHNN and CDR2 is SYGVQD (reference sequence). This CDR3 contains 13 residues. In DNA, the CDR3 is TGCGCCAGCAGTGAGTGGTCTAGCGGGAAGCCGGTCTTC. Protein product: CASSEWSSGKPVF.

CDR3 DNA: TGTGCCAGCAGTTTAAACTGGAGGCAGTACTTC. It codes for CASSLNWRQYF. V and J are TRBV6-5 and TRBJ2-5; D is perhaps TRBD2 (5 bases). Trimming cost V 4 bases and J 11 bases, with 11 bases left between them. The CDR3 is 11 amino acids. Per the germline V gene, CDR1 is MNHEY and CDR2 is SVGAGI.

The gene calls are TRBV18 and TRBJ2-3; D might be TRBD2 (5 bases). CDR1 and CDR2 (germline): KGHSH, LQKENI. This CDR3 is built from 15 residues. Trimming shortened V by 0 bases and J by 1 base, and 8 bases separated the two germline ends. The CDR3 nucleotides read TGTGCCAGCTCACCACCGAGGGCGGGCACAGATACGCAGTATTTT. Encoded protein: CASSPPRAGTDTQYF.

This clone was seen only a few times. J is TRBJ2-2 and V is TRBV30, with D maybe TRBD1 (5 bases). In germline, CDR1 is GTSNPN, CDR2 SVGIG (reference sequence). This CDR3 spans 11 amino acids. Trimming pared 7 bases from V and 5 bases from J, leaving 8 bases between. Here the CDR3 DNA reads TGTGCCTTCCAGGGTACCGGGGAGCTGTTTTTT. Translation: CAFQGTGELFF.

The chain carries TRBV6-1 and TRBJ1-4, with unresolved D. Trimming shortened V by 5 bases and J by 0 bases, and 10 bases separated the two germline ends. CDR1 and CDR2 from the germline V gene are MNHNS and SASEGT. The CDR3 spans 15 residues. The CDR3: CASSFPPTTNEKLFF. CDR3 nucleotide sequence: TGTGCCAGCAGTTTCCCTCCTACAACTAATGAAAAACTGTTTTTT.

This chain joins TRBV4-3 and TRBJ2-6, with 8 bases matching TRBD2. The CDR3 runs 17 residues. Germline CDR1 and CDR2: LGHNA and YSLEER. The ends lost 1 base at V and 2 bases at J; junction bases unmatched: 4. The CDR3 DNA reads as TGCGCCAGCAGCCAAGCGGGACTAGGGGCTGGGGCCAACGTCCTGACTTTC. It encodes CASSQAGLGAGANVLTF.

V is TRBV9 and J is TRBJ2-5; TRBD2 aligns across 11 bases. The germline V gene encodes CDR1 SGDLS and CDR2 YYNGEE. The CDR3 is 14 residues long. V lost 1 base, J lost 5 bases, and 1 base stayed unmatched. The chain's CDR3 is CASSVSSGGETQYF. CDR3 sequence (DNA): TGTGCCAGCAGCGTATCTAGCGGGGGGGAGACCCAGTACTTC.

The gene calls are TRBV11-3 and TRBJ2-4; TRBD1 agrees at 11 bases. The V and J ends lost 5 bases and 1 base, in that order; junction bases with no gene match: 4. CDR3 length equals 16 residues. Germline CDR1 reads SGHNT; CDR2 reads YENEEA. CDR3 in amino acids: CASSPGQGEAKNIQYF. The CDR3 DNA is TGTGCCAGCAGCCCGGGACAGGGGGAGGCCAAAAACATTCAGTACTTC.

A word on this clone: An end of the junction differs from the germline gene, which may be a read error. The chain is built from TRBV28 and TRBJ1-1; tentative D call: TRBD1 (5 bases). CDR1 MDHEN and CDR2 SYDVKM come from the germline V gene. The CDR3 runs 14 residues. The CDR3 nucleotides are TGTGCCAGCAGTCCCCAAGGGACTCTCCCATTCCATTCTTTT. Its protein product is CASSPQGTLPFHSF.

This sequence joins TRBV7-2 and TRBJ2-5; tentative D call: TRBD2 (7 bases). CDR1 and CDR2 from the germline V gene are SGHTA and FQGNSA. V was pared by 3 bases and J by 2 bases, with 13 bases between. This CDR3 comprises 15 residues. Written as DNA, the CDR3 is TGTGCCAGCAGCTTTGGGGGGCGGGGGCAAGAGACCCAGTACTTC. It codes for CASSFGGRGQETQYF.

The chain carries TRBV6-6 and TRBJ1-1; the D is unclear. The CDR3 totals 11 residues. V shed 6 bases and J shed 7 bases, with 9 bases lying between them. CDR1 is MNHNY and CDR2 is SVGAGI in the germline V gene (reference sequence). CDR3 sequence (DNA): TGTGCCAGCAGCAGTACTAGTGAAGCTTTCTTT. This codes for CASSSTSEAFF.

V and J are TRBV9 and TRBJ2-1; tentative D call: TRBD2 (6 bases). Germline values: CDR1 SGDLS, CDR2 YYNGEE. There are 15 residues in the CDR3. V lost 2 bases, J lost 3 bases, and 12 bases lay in between. The CDR3 region is CASSVRWRGYNEQFF. The CDR3 DNA reads TGTGCCAGCAGCGTTCGGTGGCGGGGCTACAATGAGCAGTTCTTC.

V and J are TRBV4-1 and TRBJ1-6; no clear D. The germline gives CDR1 MGHRA, CDR2 YSYEKL. Trimming shortened V by 6 bases and J by 0 bases, and 9 bases separated the two germline ends. The length of the CDR3 is 15 residues. CDR3 DNA: TGCGCCAGCAGGGCCCTAGGCTCCTATAATTCACCCCTCCACTTT. Its translation: CASRALGSYNSPLHF.

The chain is built from TRBV9 and TRBJ2-1; 7 bases match TRBD2. CDR1 SGDLS and CDR2 YYNGEE come from the germline V gene. The trim removed 5 bases at V and 5 bases at J, leaving 7 bases unmatched. The CDR3 runs 14 residues. The CDR3 here is CASREGLENNEQFF. DNA for the CDR3: TGTGCCAGCAGGGAAGGACTAGAGAACAATGAGCAGTTCTTC.

The chain combines TRBV9 with TRBJ1-2; unclear D gene. This CDR3 contains 15 residues. Germline V CDR1 and CDR2: SGDLS, YYNGEE. Trimming cost V 0 bases and J 3 bases, with 12 bases left between them. For the CDR3, the DNA is TGTGCCAGCAGCGTAGATATTAATTCGGACTATGGCTACACCTTC. Its protein is CASSVDINSDYGYTF.

This clone occurred a few times. CDR3 sequence (DNA): TGTGCCAGCAGTTTCGGACAGGTTGGTAATGAGCAGTTCTTC. Its translation: CASSFGQVGNEQFF. The gene calls are TRBV7-8 and TRBJ2-1, with TRBD1 identical over 7 bases. The V and J ends lost 6 bases and 7 bases, in that order; junction bases with no gene match: 9. This CDR3 region has 14 residues. CDR1 SGHVS and CDR2 FQNEAQ come from the germline V gene.